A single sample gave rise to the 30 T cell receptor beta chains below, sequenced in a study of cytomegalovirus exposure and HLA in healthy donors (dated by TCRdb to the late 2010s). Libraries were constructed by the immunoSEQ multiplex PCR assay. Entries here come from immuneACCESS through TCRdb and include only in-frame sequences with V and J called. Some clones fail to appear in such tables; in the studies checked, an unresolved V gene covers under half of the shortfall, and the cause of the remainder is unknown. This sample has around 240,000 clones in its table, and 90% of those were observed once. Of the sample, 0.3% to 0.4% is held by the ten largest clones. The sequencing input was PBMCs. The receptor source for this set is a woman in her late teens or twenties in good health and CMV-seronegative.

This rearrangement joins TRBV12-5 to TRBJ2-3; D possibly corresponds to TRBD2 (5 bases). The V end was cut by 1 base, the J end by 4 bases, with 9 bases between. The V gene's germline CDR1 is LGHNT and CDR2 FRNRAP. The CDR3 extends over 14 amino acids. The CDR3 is CASGLGGLADTQYF. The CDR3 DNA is TGTGCTAGTGGTTTGGGAGGGTTAGCAGATACGCAGTATTTT.

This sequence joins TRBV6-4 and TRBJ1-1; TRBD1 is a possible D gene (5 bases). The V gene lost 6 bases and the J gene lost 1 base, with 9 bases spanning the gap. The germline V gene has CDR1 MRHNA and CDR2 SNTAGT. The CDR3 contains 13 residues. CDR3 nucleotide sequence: TGTGCCAGCAGCCCTACAGGGAACACTGAAGCTTTCTTT. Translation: CASSPTGNTEAFF.

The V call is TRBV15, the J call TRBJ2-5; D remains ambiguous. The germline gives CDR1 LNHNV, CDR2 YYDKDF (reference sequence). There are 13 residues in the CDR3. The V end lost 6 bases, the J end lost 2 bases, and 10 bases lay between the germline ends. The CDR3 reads CATRKSEQETQYF. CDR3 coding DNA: TGTGCCACCAGAAAGAGTGAACAAGAGACCCAGTACTTC. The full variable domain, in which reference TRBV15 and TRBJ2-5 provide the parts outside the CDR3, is DAMVIQNPRYQVTQFGKPVTLSCSQTLNHNVMYWYQQKSSQAPKLLFHYYDKDFNNEADTPDNFQSRRPNTSFCFLDIRSPGLGDTAMYLCATRKSEQETQYFGPGTRLLVL.

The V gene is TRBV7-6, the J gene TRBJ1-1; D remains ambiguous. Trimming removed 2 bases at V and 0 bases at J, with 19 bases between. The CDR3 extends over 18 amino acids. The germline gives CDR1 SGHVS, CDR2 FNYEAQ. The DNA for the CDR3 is TGTGCCAGCAGCTTAATAATGTTGGGAGAATTCCTGAACACTGAAGCTTTCTTT. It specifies CASSLIMLGEFLNTEAFF.

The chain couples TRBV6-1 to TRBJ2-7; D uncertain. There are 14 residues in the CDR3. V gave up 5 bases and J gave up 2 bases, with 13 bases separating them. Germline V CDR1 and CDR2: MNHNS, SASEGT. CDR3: CASSRHSGTYEQYV. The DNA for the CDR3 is TGTGCCAGCAGTCGCCACAGTGGAACCTACGAGCAGTACGTC.

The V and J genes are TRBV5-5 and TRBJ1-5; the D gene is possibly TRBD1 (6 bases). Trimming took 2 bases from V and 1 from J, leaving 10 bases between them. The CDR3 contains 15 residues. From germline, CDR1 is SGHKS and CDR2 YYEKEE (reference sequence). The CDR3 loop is CASSLGQQSNQPQHF. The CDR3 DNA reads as TGTGCCAGCAGCTTAGGACAGCAGAGCAATCAGCCCCAGCATTTT.

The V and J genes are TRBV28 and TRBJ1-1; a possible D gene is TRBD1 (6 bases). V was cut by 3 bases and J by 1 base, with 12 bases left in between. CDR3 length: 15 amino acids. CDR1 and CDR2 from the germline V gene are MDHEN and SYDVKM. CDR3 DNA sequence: TGTGCCAGCAGTTTTCCCCTACAGGGGAACACTGAAGCTTTCTTT. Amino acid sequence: CASSFPLQGNTEAFF.

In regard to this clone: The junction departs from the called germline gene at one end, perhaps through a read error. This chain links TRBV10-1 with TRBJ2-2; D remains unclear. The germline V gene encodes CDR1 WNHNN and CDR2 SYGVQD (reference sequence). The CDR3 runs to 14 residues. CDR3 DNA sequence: TGCGCCAGCAGTGATCGAGTGAACGCCGGGGAGCTGTTTTTT. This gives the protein CASSDRVNAGELFF.

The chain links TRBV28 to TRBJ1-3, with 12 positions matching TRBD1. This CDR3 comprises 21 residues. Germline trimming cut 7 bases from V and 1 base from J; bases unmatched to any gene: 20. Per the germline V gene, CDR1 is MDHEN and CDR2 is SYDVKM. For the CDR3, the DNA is TGTGCCAGCAAGTTCGCCGGGACAGGGGGCCCGGGGAGGATGTCTGGAAACACCATATATTTT. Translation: CASKFAGTGGPGRMSGNTIYF.

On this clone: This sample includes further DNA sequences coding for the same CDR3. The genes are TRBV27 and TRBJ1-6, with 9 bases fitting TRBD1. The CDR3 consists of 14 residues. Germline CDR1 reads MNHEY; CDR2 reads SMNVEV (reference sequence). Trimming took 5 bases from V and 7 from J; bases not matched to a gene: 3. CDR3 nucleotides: TGTGCCAGCAGTCTAGACAGGGGGAATTCACCCCTCCACTTT. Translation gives CASSLDRGNSPLHF.

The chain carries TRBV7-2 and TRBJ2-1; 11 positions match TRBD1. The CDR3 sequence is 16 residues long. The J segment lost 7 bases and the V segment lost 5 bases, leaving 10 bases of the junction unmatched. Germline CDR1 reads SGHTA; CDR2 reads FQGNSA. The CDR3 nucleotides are TGTGCCAGCAGCCGGGGACCGGGACAGGGGGAGAATGAGCAGTTCTTC. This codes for CASSRGPGQGENEQFF.

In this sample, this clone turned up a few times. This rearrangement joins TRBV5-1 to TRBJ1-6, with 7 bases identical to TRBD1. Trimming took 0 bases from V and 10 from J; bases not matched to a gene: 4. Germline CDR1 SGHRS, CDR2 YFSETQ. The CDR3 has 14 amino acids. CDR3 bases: TGCGCCAGCAGCTTGGGACAGGGTGGGTCACCCCTCCACTTT. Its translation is CASSLGQGGSPLHF.

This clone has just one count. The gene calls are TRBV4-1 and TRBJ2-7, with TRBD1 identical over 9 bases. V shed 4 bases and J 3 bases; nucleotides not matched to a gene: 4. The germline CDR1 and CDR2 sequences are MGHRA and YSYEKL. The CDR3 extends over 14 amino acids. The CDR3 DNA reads TGCGCCAGCAGCCGGACAGGGGAGGGCTACGAGCAGTACGTC. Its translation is CASSRTGEGYEQYV.

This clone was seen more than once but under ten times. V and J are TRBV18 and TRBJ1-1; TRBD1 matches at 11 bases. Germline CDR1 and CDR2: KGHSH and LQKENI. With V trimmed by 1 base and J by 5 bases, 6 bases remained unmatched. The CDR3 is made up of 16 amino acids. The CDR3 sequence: CASSPLQDRGHTEAFF. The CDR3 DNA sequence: TGTGCCAGCTCACCACTTCAGGACAGGGGGCATACTGAAGCTTTCTTT.

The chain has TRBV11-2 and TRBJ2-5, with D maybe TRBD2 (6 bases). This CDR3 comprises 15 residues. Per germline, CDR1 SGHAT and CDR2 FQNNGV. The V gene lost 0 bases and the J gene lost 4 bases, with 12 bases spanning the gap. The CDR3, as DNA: TGTGCCAGCAGCTTAGATAGCCTACTAGCAGAGACCCAGTACTTC. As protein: CASSLDSLLAETQYF.

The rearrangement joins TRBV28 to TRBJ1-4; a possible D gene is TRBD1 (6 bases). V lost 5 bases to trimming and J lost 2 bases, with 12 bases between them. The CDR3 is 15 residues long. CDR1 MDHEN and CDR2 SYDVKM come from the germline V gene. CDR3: CASSLGTPTNEKLFF. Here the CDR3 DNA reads TGTGCCAGCAGTCTGGGGACACCGACTAATGAAAAACTGTTTTTT.

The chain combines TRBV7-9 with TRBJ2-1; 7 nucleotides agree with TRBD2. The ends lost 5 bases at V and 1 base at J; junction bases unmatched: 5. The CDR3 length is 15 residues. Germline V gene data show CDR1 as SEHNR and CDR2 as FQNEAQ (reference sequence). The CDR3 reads CASSRGLGSYNEQFF. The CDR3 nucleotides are TGTGCCAGCAGCCGAGGACTAGGTTCCTACAATGAGCAGTTCTTC.

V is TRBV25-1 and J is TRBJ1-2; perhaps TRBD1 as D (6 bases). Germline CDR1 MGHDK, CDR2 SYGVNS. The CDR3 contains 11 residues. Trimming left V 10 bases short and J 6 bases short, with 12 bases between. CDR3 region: CATSRGNGYTF. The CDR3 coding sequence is TGTGCCACGTCGAGGGGGAATGGCTACACCTTC.

The CDR3 DNA reads as TGCGCCAGCAGCTCCCGGGACAGGGGAGAGACCCAGTACTTC. Translating it yields CASSSRDRGETQYF. This chain links TRBV5-1 with TRBJ2-5; 10 bases are shared with TRBD1. Germline V gives CDR1 SGHRS, CDR2 YFSETQ. Losses at the gene ends were 3 bases for V and 4 bases for J; bases not matched to a gene: 3. CDR3 length: 14 amino acids.

The CDR3 loop is CASSGVWDTFNEKLFF. CDR3 nucleotide sequence: TGTGCCAGCAGTGGGGTTTGGGACACCTTTAATGAAAAACTGTTTTTT. The V call is TRBV28, the J call TRBJ1-4, with a weak D call TRBD1 (6 bases). The CDR3 is 16 residues long. With 5 bases removed from V and 4 bases from J, the gap between germline ends came to 17 bases. Looked up from germline, CDR1 is MDHEN and CDR2 is SYDVKM.

CDR3 nucleotides: TGCGCCAGCAGCCAAGTGGGACAGGGGGCCTACGAGCAGTACGTC. Translated: CASSQVGQGAYEQYV. The chain employs TRBV4-1 and TRBJ2-7; 11 bases are shared with TRBD1. Germline V gene lookup returns CDR1 MGHRA and CDR2 YSYEKL. Trimming cost V 1 base and J 2 bases; bases outside gene matches: 1. The CDR3 is 15 residues long.

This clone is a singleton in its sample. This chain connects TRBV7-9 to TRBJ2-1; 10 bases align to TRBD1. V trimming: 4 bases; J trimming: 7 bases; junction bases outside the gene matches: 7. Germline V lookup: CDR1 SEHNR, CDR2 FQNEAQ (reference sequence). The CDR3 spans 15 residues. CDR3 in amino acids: CASSWGQGLINEQFF. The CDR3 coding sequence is TGTGCCAGCAGCTGGGGACAGGGGTTAATAAATGAGCAGTTCTTC.

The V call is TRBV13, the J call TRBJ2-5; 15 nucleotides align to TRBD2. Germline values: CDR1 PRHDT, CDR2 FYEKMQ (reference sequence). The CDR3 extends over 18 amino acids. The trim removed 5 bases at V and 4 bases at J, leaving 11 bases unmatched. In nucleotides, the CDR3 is TGTGCCAGCAGCACCGGACTAGCGGGGGGGCTGGGTGGAGAGACCCAGTACTTC. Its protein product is CASSTGLAGGLGGETQYF.

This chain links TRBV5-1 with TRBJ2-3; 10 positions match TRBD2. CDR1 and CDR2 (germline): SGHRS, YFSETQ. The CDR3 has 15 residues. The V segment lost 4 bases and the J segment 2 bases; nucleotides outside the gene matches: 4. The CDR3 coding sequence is TGCGCCAGCAGCCCTAGCGGGGGATCCACAGATACGCAGTATTTT. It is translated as CASSPSGGSTDTQYF.

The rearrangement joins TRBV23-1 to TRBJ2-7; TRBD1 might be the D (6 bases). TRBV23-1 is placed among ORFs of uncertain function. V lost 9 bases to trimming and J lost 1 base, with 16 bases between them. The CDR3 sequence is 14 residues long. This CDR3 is CASGTGTFSYEQYV. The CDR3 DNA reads TGCGCCAGTGGTACCGGGACATTTTCCTACGAGCAGTACGTC.

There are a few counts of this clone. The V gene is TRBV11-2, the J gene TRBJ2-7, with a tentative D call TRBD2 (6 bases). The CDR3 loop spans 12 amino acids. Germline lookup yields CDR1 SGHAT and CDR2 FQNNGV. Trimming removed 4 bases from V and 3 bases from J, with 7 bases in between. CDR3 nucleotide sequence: TGTGCCAGCAGCTCGGGGGTCTACGAGCAGTACTTC. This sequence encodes CASSSGVYEQYF. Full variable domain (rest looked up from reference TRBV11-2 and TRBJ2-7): EAGVAQSPRYKIIEKRQSVAFWCNPISGHATLYWYQQILGQGPKLLIQFQNNGVVDDSQLPKDRFSAERLKGVDSTLKIQPAKLEDSAVYLCASSSGVYEQYFGPGTRLTVT.

Written as DNA, the CDR3 is TGCGCCAGTGGACACACGAACACTGAAGCTTTCTTT. Amino acids: CASGHTNTEAFF. The chain couples TRBV5-1 to TRBJ1-1; a possible D gene is TRBD1 (5 bases). Looked up from germline, CDR1 is SGHRS and CDR2 is YFSETQ. The CDR3 consists of 12 residues. With 8 bases removed from V and 1 base from J, the gap between germline ends came to 9 bases. Based on the CDR3 plus reference TRBV5-1 and TRBJ1-1, the full variable domain is KAGVTQTPRYLIKTRGQQVTLSCSPISGHRSVSWYQQTPGQGLQFLFEYFSETQRNKGNFPGRFSGRQFSNSRSEMNVSTLELGDSALYLCASGHTNTEAFFGQGTRLTVV.

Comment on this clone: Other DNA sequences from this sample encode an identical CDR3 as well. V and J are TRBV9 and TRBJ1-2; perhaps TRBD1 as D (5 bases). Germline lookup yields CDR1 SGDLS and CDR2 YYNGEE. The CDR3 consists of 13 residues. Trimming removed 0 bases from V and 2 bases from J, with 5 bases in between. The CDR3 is CASSVDRNYGYTF. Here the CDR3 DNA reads TGTGCCAGCAGCGTAGACAGGAACTATGGCTACACCTTC.

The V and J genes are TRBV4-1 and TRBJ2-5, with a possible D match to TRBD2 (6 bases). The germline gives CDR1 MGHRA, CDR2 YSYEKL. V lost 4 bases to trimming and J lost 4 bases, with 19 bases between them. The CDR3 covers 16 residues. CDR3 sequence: CASSRQTGLGRETQYF. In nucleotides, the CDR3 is TGCGCCAGCAGCCGCCAAACGGGACTGGGAAGAGAGACCCAGTACTTC.

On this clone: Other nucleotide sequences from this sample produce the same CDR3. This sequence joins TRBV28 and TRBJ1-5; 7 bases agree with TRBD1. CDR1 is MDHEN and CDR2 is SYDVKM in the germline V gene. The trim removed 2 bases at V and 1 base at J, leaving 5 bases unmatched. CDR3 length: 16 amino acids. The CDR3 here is CASSLRVRGSNQPQHF. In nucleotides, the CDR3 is TGTGCCAGCAGTTTAAGAGTCAGGGGGAGCAATCAGCCCCAGCATTTT. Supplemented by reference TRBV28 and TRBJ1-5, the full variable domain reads DVKVTQSSRYLVKRTGEKVFLECVQDMDHENMFWYRQDPGLGLRLIYFSYDVKMKEKGDIPEGYSVSREKKERFSLILESASTNQTSMYLCASSLRVRGSNQPQHFGDGTRLSIL.